Below, 26 T cell receptor beta chains from the same sample are listed, as sequenced in a study of T cells in Graves' hyperthyroidism and ophthalmopathy. Template material for amplifying TCR beta CDR3 regions consisted of RNA transcripts. A first-round RT-PCR of the TCR CDR3 used the HTBI primer set. TCRdb reanalysed the multiplex PCR reads using MiXCR and keeps one entry per CDR3 protein. Of approximately 300,000 distinct CDR3 sequences in the sample, over 15% are singletons; the top ten hold about 50%. Sequenced: blood. The receptors shown here come from a woman aged 55-70 years with Graves' ophthalmopathy.

The table lists this clonotype with many counts. The chain is built from TRBV7-2 and TRBJ2-7, with D unresolved. Between the trimmed V and J ends, which lost 2 bases and 3 bases, there was a span of 11 bases. Germline lookup yields CDR1 SGHTA and CDR2 FQGNSA. The CDR3 consists of 14 residues. This CDR3 is CASSLMQAGYEQYF. The CDR3 nucleotides read TGTGCCAGCAGCTTAATGCAGGCCGGCTACGAGCAGTACTTC.

This clonotype was picked up a small number of times. The chain links TRBV7-9 to TRBJ2-1; possible D gene TRBD1, 6 bases. Germline CDR1 is SEHNR and CDR2 is FQNEAQ (reference sequence). This CDR3 comprises 18 residues. Trimming stripped 5 bases from V and 0 bases from J, with 20 bases between. The CDR3 is CASSPIATGSSSYNEQFF. DNA for the CDR3: TGTGCCAGCAGCCCAATCGCGACAGGTTCAAGCTCCTACAATGAGCAGTTCTTC. Drawing the rest from reference TRBV7-9 and TRBJ2-1, the complete variable domain is DTGVSQNPRHKITKRGQNVTFRCDPISEHNRLYWYRQTLGQGPEFLTYFQNEAQLEKSRLLSDRFSAERPKGSFSTLEIQRTEQGDSAMYLCASSPIATGSSSYNEQFFGPGTRLTVL.

This clonotype came up many times. The J gene is TRBJ2-1, the V gene TRBV30; D not certain. V was trimmed by 4 bases and J by 10 bases, leaving 17 bases between them. There are 13 residues in the CDR3. The germline CDR1 and CDR2 sequences are GTSNPN and SVGIG (reference sequence). CDR3 in amino acids: CAWKPGGRREQFF. The CDR3, as DNA: TGTGCCTGGAAACCCGGCGGTCGGCGGGAGCAGTTCTTC.

This clonotype was picked up many times. V and J are TRBV11-2 and TRBJ2-7; 8 bases are shared with TRBD1. J gave up 3 bases and V 5 bases, and 9 bases lay outside the gene matches. This CDR3 has 15 residues. The germline V gene encodes CDR1 SGHAT and CDR2 FQNNGV. DNA for the CDR3: TGTGCCAGCAGCCGGACAGGGACGCAAAGCTACGAGCAGTACTTC. Translated, it gives CASSRTGTQSYEQYF.

This clonotype was observed at least ten times. The rearrangement uses TRBV6-1 and TRBJ2-1; D possibly corresponds to TRBD2 (6 bases). Germline CDR1 is MNHNS and CDR2 is SASEGT. Trimming removed 4 bases at V and 9 bases at J, with 16 bases between. The CDR3 extends over 14 amino acids. The CDR3 DNA sequence: TGTGCCAGCAGTGCCTCCGCAGTGGGGGGTGAGCAGTTCTTC. Translating gives CASSASAVGGEQFF.

This clonotype was counted at least ten times. The V gene is TRBV20-1, the J gene TRBJ2-1; possibly TRBD1 or TRBD2 for D (6 bases each). Trimming removed 0 bases from V and 5 bases from J, with 11 bases in between. CDR3 length equals 14 residues. Germline-derived CDR1 and CDR2 are DFQATT and SNEGSKA (reference sequence). The CDR3 sequence is CSARDPRGDNEQFF. The CDR3 nucleotides are TGCAGTGCTAGAGATCCTAGGGGGGACAATGAGCAGTTCTTC.

This clonotype was seen ten or more times. The rearrangement links TRBV13 to TRBJ2-1, with a possible D match to TRBD1 (6 bases). Germline V gene sequence: CDR1 PRHDT, CDR2 FYEKMQ (reference sequence). V lost 3 bases, J lost 11 bases, and 20 bases lay in between. This CDR3 has 15 amino acids. The CDR3 loop is CASSFPGDSDPKQFF. In nucleotides, the CDR3 is TGTGCCAGCAGCTTCCCAGGGGATTCAGATCCTAAGCAGTTCTTC.

This clonotype was found a few times. The rearrangement uses TRBV5-4 and TRBJ1-2, with D uncertain. The V end was cut by 2 bases, the J end by 3 bases, with 14 bases between. The germline V gene encodes CDR1 SGHNT and CDR2 YYREEE (reference sequence). The CDR3 is made up of 15 amino acids. This CDR3 is CASSLKRGSYYGYTF. CDR3 bases: TGTGCCAGCAGCTTAAAACGTGGTAGTTACTATGGCTACACCTTC.

The chain carries TRBV3-1 and TRBJ2-7; D possibly corresponds to TRBD1 (5 bases). Germline V gene lookup returns CDR1 LGHDT and CDR2 YNNKEL (reference sequence). The CDR3 is 15 residues long. Trimming shortened V by 3 bases and J by 0 bases, and 12 bases separated the two germline ends. CDR3 DNA: TGTGCCAGCAGCCACTCTGGGGCCTACTCCTACGAGCAGTACTTC. Amino acid sequence: CASSHSGAYSYEQYF.

This clonotype was seen repeatedly, ten times or more. V usage is TRBV7-2 and J usage is TRBJ2-5; 8 bases agree with TRBD1. J gave up 4 bases and V 5 bases, and 6 bases lay outside the gene matches. Per germline, CDR1 SGHTA and CDR2 FQGNSA. The CDR3 sequence is 14 residues long. The CDR3: CASSPGQERETQYF. The CDR3 DNA reads as TGTGCCAGCAGCCCGGGACAGGAGCGAGAGACCCAGTACTTC.

The J gene is TRBJ2-3, the V gene TRBV5-6, with D unclear. Trimming took off 1 base at V and 2 bases at J, with 8 bases between the two ends. Germline loops: CDR1 SGHDT, CDR2 YYEEEE. The CDR3 length is 14 residues. The CDR3 region is CASSLNVLTDTQYF. As DNA, the CDR3 is TGTGCCAGCAGCTTGAACGTCCTCACAGATACGCAGTATTTT.

This clonotype was observed many times. The V and J genes are TRBV29-1 and TRBJ2-3; D gene unclear. The CDR3 sequence is 14 residues long. From germline, CDR1 is SQVTM and CDR2 ANQGSEA. V was cut by 1 base and J by 0 bases, with 8 bases left in between. The CDR3 sequence is CSVEGKGSTDTQYF. The CDR3 DNA follows: TGCAGCGTTGAAGGAAAGGGCAGCACAGATACGCAGTATTTT.

V and J are TRBV2 and TRBJ2-5; D unclear. This CDR3 has 14 amino acids. The germline V gene encodes CDR1 SNHLY and CDR2 FYNNEI. With 7 bases removed from V and 4 bases from J, the gap between germline ends came to 16 bases. The DNA of the CDR3 is TGTGCCAGCACCCCTAATTCTCTGGGAGAGACCCAGTACTTC. Its protein is CASTPNSLGETQYF.

This clonotype was detected many times. The gene calls are TRBV14 and TRBJ1-1; no clear D gene. Per the germline V gene, CDR1 is SGHDN and CDR2 is FVKESK. Trimming shortened V by 3 bases and J by 4 bases, and 12 bases separated the two germline ends. The CDR3 consists of 14 residues. Written as DNA, the CDR3 is TGTGCCAGCAGCCAGGGAGGACGGGCCACTGAAGCTTTCTTT. It yields the protein CASSQGGRATEAFF.

This clonotype was recorded many times. CDR3 sequence reads: CASSLQRGGGNEQFF. The CDR3 coding sequence is TGTGCCAGCAGTCTCCAGCGGGGGGGGGGCAATGAGCAGTTCTTC. The rearrangement joins TRBV2 to TRBJ2-1; 10 bases match TRBD2. CDR3 length equals 15 residues. Germline V gene sequence: CDR1 SNHLY, CDR2 FYNNEI. After removal of 5 bases from V and 6 bases from J, the junction contained 7 bases not matched to a gene.

The chain employs TRBV3-1 and TRBJ2-1, with D perhaps TRBD2 (6 bases). The CDR3 consists of 17 residues. Deletions cut 0 bases from V and 6 bases from J, with 18 bases between. Germline CDR1 is LGHDT and CDR2 is YNNKEL (reference sequence). CDR3 sequence: CASSQDQLEGRSNEQFF. For the CDR3, the DNA is TGTGCCAGCAGCCAAGATCAGCTGGAGGGCCGAAGCAATGAGCAGTTCTTC.

This clonotype was seen at least ten times. The chain joins TRBV7-2 to TRBJ2-5; D uncertain. CDR1 is SGHTA and CDR2 is FQGNSA in the germline V gene. Trimming stripped 5 bases from V and 1 base from J, with 8 bases between. CDR3 length equals 13 residues. CDR3 DNA sequence: TGTGCCAGCAGCAGGGCCTCCCAAGAGACCCAGTACTTC. Amino acid sequence: CASSRASQETQYF.

This clonotype was seen repeatedly, ten times or more. V is TRBV2 and J is TRBJ2-2, with 10 bases lining up with TRBD2. Germline values: CDR1 SNHLY, CDR2 FYNNEI. Trimming took 6 bases from V and 6 from J; bases not matched to a gene: 1. CDR3 length: 13 amino acids. CDR3 in amino acids: CASRTSGSGELFF. The DNA for the CDR3 is TGTGCCAGCAGGACTAGCGGGTCCGGGGAGCTGTTTTTT.

The chain couples TRBV7-2 to TRBJ2-1, with 8 bases that match TRBD2. V lost 4 bases, J lost 5 bases, and 4 bases stayed unmatched. CDR1 and CDR2 (germline): SGHTA, FQGNSA. There are 14 residues in the CDR3. The CDR3 is CASSYGGGNNEQFF. The DNA for the CDR3 is TGTGCCAGCAGCTACGGGGGGGGGAACAATGAGCAGTTCTTC.

This clonotype was observed many times. The chain links TRBV7-2 to TRBJ1-1; 9 bases line up with TRBD1. There are 15 residues in the CDR3. The J segment lost 0 bases and the V segment lost 6 bases, leaving 5 bases of the junction unmatched. CDR1 is SGHTA and CDR2 is FQGNSA in the germline V gene. The CDR3 here is CASRPQGAVNTEAFF. CDR3 DNA sequence: TGTGCCAGCAGACCACAGGGGGCAGTGAACACTGAAGCTTTCTTT.

In regard to this clonotype: Compared with germline, one end of the junction differs, possibly owing to a read error. The CDR3 sequence is CSARDWGQLPEDFF. CDR3 coding DNA: TGCAGTGCTAGAGATTGGGGACAGTTGCCCGAAGATTTCTTT. This chain connects TRBV20-1 to TRBJ1-1, with 7 bases that match TRBD1. Germline lookup yields CDR1 DFQATT and CDR2 SNEGSKA (reference sequence). The CDR3 consists of 14 residues.

This clonotype turned up a few times. This chain joins TRBV6-2 or TRBV6-3 and TRBJ1-4, with D perhaps matching TRBD1 (5 bases). Germline V lookup: CDR1 MNHEY, CDR2 SVGEGT. Between the trimmed V and J ends, which lost 6 bases and 5 bases, there was a span of 13 bases. This CDR3 comprises 14 residues. This chain's CDR3 is CASSNGGDNEKLFF. The CDR3 DNA reads as TGTGCCAGCAGCAACGGGGGGGACAATGAAAAACTGTTTTTT.

This clonotype has ten or more counts. The V call is TRBV7-2, the J call TRBJ2-3; TRBD1 matches 9 bases. The J segment lost 4 bases and the V segment lost 1 base, leaving 3 bases of the junction unmatched. The CDR3 consists of 15 residues. The germline V gene encodes CDR1 SGHTA and CDR2 FQGNSA. CDR3 region: CASSLDTGGADTQYF. Written as DNA, the CDR3 is TGTGCCAGCAGCTTAGACACAGGGGGCGCAGATACGCAGTATTTT. Combining the CDR3 with reference TRBV7-2 and TRBJ2-3 gives the whole variable domain GAGVSQSPSNKVTEKGKDVELRCDPISGHTALYWYRQSLGQGLEFLIYFQGNSAPDKSGLPSDRFSAERTGGSVSTLTIQRTQQEDSAVYLCASSLDTGGADTQYFGPGTRLTVL.

This chain uses TRBV6-1 with TRBJ2-7; a possible D gene is TRBD1 (5 bases). The length of the CDR3 is 14 residues. From germline, CDR1 is MNHNS and CDR2 SASEGT. V lost 5 bases and J lost 2, with 13 bases in between. CDR3 in amino acids: CASSTQTGPYEQYF. For the CDR3, the DNA is TGTGCCAGCAGTACCCAAACAGGACCCTACGAGCAGTACTTC.

This clonotype has a handful of counts. The chain uses TRBV18 and TRBJ2-7, with 14 positions matching TRBD2. This CDR3 has 15 amino acids. Germline CDR1 and CDR2: KGHSH and LQKENI. With 5 bases clipped from V and 6 bases from J, the junction kept 6 bases outside the gene matches. As DNA, the CDR3 is TGTGCCAGCTCAGCGGGACTAGCGGGGGCTATCGAGCAGTACTTC. Its translation: CASSAGLAGAIEQYF.

This clonotype showed up many times. The chain has TRBV6-1 and TRBJ2-7, with TRBD2 as a possible D gene (5 bases). V lost 5 bases and J lost 4, with 15 bases in between. The CDR3 contains 14 residues. The germline gives CDR1 MNHNS, CDR2 SASEGT. CDR3: CASSQFAGKYEQYF. The DNA of the CDR3 is TGTGCCAGCAGTCAGTTTGCCGGGAAGTACGAGCAGTACTTC.